The next 15 T cell receptor beta chains were all read from a single sample in a study of blood T cell repertoires in COVID-19. Clones were sequenced by immunoSEQ multiplex PCR, and TCRdb holds only the in-frame ones, with some missing. Of 110,000 to 150,000 clones in the sample, roughly 89% were seen once. The sequencing input was peripheral blood. These receptors were collected from a man aged 60 to 69 with active or convalescent COVID-19.

This chain connects TRBV5-6 to TRBJ2-3, with D maybe TRBD1 (5 bases). Germline lookup yields CDR1 SGHDT and CDR2 YYEEEE. The CDR3 sequence is 15 residues long. Trimming removed 5 bases at V and 0 bases at J, with 13 bases between. CDR3 nucleotides: TGTGCCAGCAGAATAAGTACAGGCAGCACAGATACGCAGTATTTT. Translated, it gives CASRISTGSTDTQYF. Combining the CDR3 with reference TRBV5-6 and TRBJ2-3 gives the whole variable domain DAGVTQSPTHLIKTRGQQVTLRCSPKSGHDTVSWYQQALGQGPQFIFQYYEEEERQRGNFPDRFSGHQFPNYSSELNVNALLLGDSALYLCASRISTGSTDTQYFGPGTRLTVL.

The rearrangement links TRBV12-3 or TRBV12-4 to TRBJ2-3, with no clear D. Trimming removed 2 bases from V and 1 base from J, with 4 bases in between. This CDR3 has 13 residues. This CDR3 reads CASSLTGTDTQYF. The CDR3 region has the DNA TGTGCCAGCAGTTTAACGGGCACAGATACGCAGTATTTT.

The chain employs TRBV30 and TRBJ1-2; TRBD1 matches 8 bases. The CDR3 is made up of 15 amino acids. V was clipped by 0 bases and J by 2 bases; unmatched bases: 5. Germline CDR1 reads GTSNPN; CDR2 reads SVGIG (reference sequence). CDR3: CAWSVRTGYNYGYTF. The CDR3 DNA reads TGTGCCTGGAGTGTACGGACAGGGTACAACTATGGCTACACCTTC.

This chain uses TRBV7-6 with TRBJ2-5; 8 bases are shared with TRBD2. Germline values: CDR1 SGHVS, CDR2 FNYEAQ. This CDR3 has 16 amino acids. V dropped 0 bases and J dropped 2; count of bases not matched to a gene: 5. CDR3 loop: CASSLAQREFQETQYF. CDR3 nucleotides: TGTGCCAGCAGCTTAGCACAGCGGGAGTTTCAAGAGACCCAGTACTTC.

The rearrangement uses TRBV5-5 and TRBJ1-2; D gene uncertain. V was trimmed by 4 bases and J by 3 bases, leaving 10 bases between them. This CDR3 spans 13 amino acids. Per the germline V gene, CDR1 is SGHKS and CDR2 is YYEKEE (reference sequence). For the CDR3, the DNA is TGTGCCAGCAGCCTCGAGGTTTACTATGGCTACACCTTC. It translates to CASSLEVYYGYTF.

The chain is built from TRBV5-1 and TRBJ1-1; D ambiguous. The CDR3 loop spans 15 amino acids. CDR1 and CDR2 from the germline V gene are SGHRS and YFSETQ. V lost 1 base and J 1 base, leaving 11 bases between the germline ends. The CDR3 loop reads CASSLFSEGNTEAFF. The CDR3 DNA reads TGCGCCAGCAGCTTGTTCTCAGAGGGGAACACTGAAGCTTTCTTT. Full variable domain (rest looked up from reference TRBV5-1 and TRBJ1-1): KAGVTQTPRYLIKTRGQQVTLSCSPISGHRSVSWYQQTPGQGLQFLFEYFSETQRNKGNFPGRFSGRQFSNSRSEMNVSTLELGDSALYLCASSLFSEGNTEAFFGQGTRLTVV.

The rearrangement uses TRBV3-1 (or the pseudogene TRBV3-2) and TRBJ2-2; weak D call: TRBD2 (5 bases). There are 13 residues in the CDR3. Trimming removed 9 bases from V and 0 bases from J, with 8 bases in between. Germline CDR1 LGHDT, CDR2 YNNKEL (reference sequence). The CDR3 DNA reads as TGTGCCAGTCGGACTGCGAACACCGGGGAGCTGTTTTTT. It is translated as CASRTANTGELFF.

The V and J genes are TRBV19 and TRBJ1-4; D remains unclear. CDR3 length: 14 residues. Trimming pared 8 bases from V and 5 bases from J, leaving 15 bases between. The germline V gene has CDR1 LNHDA and CDR2 SQIVND (reference sequence). The CDR3 protein is CASGRVGPNEKLFF. The CDR3 DNA follows: TGTGCCAGTGGCCGTGTTGGCCCGAATGAAAAACTGTTTTTT.

This clone was found once. This sequence joins TRBV3-1 (or the pseudogene TRBV3-2) and TRBJ1-2; D is uncertain. V lost 2 bases and J lost 3, with 4 bases in between. The CDR3 has 12 residues. The germline gives CDR1 LGHDT, CDR2 YNNKEL (reference sequence). CDR3: CASSQTDYGYTF. CDR3 nucleotide sequence: TGTGCCAGCAGCCAAACGGACTATGGCTACACCTTC.

This chain links TRBV15 with TRBJ2-7; 7 nucleotides align to TRBD2. From germline, CDR1 is LNHNV and CDR2 YYDKDF (reference sequence). The CDR3 consists of 17 residues. V gave up 0 bases and J gave up 7 bases; unmatched junction bases: 15. This CDR3 is CATSRDLLAGEVREQYF. The CDR3 nucleotides are TGTGCCACCAGCAGAGATCTCCTGGCGGGAGAGGTTCGGGAGCAGTACTTC.

V is TRBV9 and J is TRBJ2-7, with 9 positions matching TRBD1. The length of the CDR3 is 16 residues. V shed 3 bases and J 3 bases; nucleotides not matched to a gene: 10. CDR1 is SGDLS and CDR2 is YYNGEE in the germline V gene. CDR3 in DNA: TGTGCCAGCAGCGCCGCCATCGACAGGGGGGACTACGAGCAGTACTTC. Translation gives CASSAAIDRGDYEQYF.

The chain employs TRBV6-2 or TRBV6-3 and TRBJ1-1; 7 nucleotides align to TRBD1. This CDR3 spans 15 amino acids. With 2 bases clipped from V and 6 bases from J, the junction kept 9 bases outside the gene matches. Germline V gene sequence: CDR1 MNHEY, CDR2 SVGEGT. The CDR3 DNA follows: TGTGCCAGCAGTTACCCGCCCAGGGGGTACGCTGAAGCTTTCTTT. Encoded protein: CASSYPPRGYAEAFF.

The V and J genes are TRBV14 and TRBJ1-1, with D unclear. There are 13 residues in the CDR3. From germline, CDR1 is SGHDN and CDR2 FVKESK. V gave up 3 bases and J gave up 1 base, with 6 bases separating them. The CDR3 is CASSQVENTEAFF. CDR3 bases: TGTGCCAGCAGCCAGGTAGAGAACACTGAAGCTTTCTTT.

The V gene is TRBV7-2, the J gene TRBJ1-2, with D unresolved. V lost 4 bases to trimming and J lost 7 bases, with 19 bases between them. CDR1 and CDR2 from the germline V gene are SGHTA and FQGNSA. This CDR3 is built from 15 residues. In DNA form, the CDR3 reads TGTGCCAGCAGCTCCACCCTCCCGGAGTTCTCTGGCTACACCTTC. This gives the protein CASSSTLPEFSGYTF.

V is TRBV5-1 and J is TRBJ1-4, with 7 bases lining up with TRBD1. Losses at the gene ends were 4 bases for V and 5 bases for J; bases not matched to a gene: 17. This CDR3 is built from 18 residues. Germline V gene data show CDR1 as SGHRS and CDR2 as YFSETQ. Here the CDR3 DNA reads TGCGCCAGCAGCCCTAGGATAGTACAGGGGCTCTCGAATGAAAAACTGTTTTTT. It is translated as CASSPRIVQGLSNEKLFF.